This T cell receptor beta chain was identified during a study of T cell responses to AZD1222 COVID-19 vaccine (dated by TCRdb to the early 2020s). In terms of the full investigation: AZD1222 recipients with second doses at about 4 weeks or about 12 weeks were pooled, because spike-specific TCR depth and breadth did not differ between schedules. TCR sequencing covered 233 trial participants: 200 to 220 given two doses of AZD1222 and approximately 26 given two doses of MenACWY control vaccine. Trial participants were enrolled into age subgroups of 18-55, 56-69 and 70-plus years, which contained around 150, 28 and 57 TCR-sequenced participants, respectively.

Measured from the cysteine to the phenylalanine, the CDR3 is 14 residues long. Left in the record is the CDR3 DNA by itself, 42 bases read in frame from the first base. The germline V gene encodes CDR1 KGHSH and CDR2 LQKENI. At the junction V is shortened by 2 bases and J by 4 bases, with 10 bases in between. Points on this clone: No antigen is known for it. No per-base quality is available; no much larger clone lies one base away.

The paper as a whole reports these results and caveats: Reportedly, close to half of the unique spike-specific TCRs recognized epitopes lying outside the regions that are mutated in the B.1.351 and B.1.1.7 variants. No day 14 peak-response samples were available, so repertoires were characterized only after the peak T cell response. In the small 56-69-year group, the increase in depth fell short of significance, most likely because of low power. A significant rise in spike-specific TCR breadth and depth was observed after two AZD1222 doses relative to day 0 and relative to MenACWY recipients. Conclusions about previously exposed vaccinees were limited because only six AZD1222 recipients were SARS-CoV-2 seropositive at baseline. Participants were mostly white British, with more females than males. The authors suggested clonal diversity may have been underestimated. The vaccine-associated CD4 TCRs covered the entire spike protein, and the dominant responses fell in regions 160-218 and 743-854.

Reading the label with the study, this specimen's time point is: baseline before first vaccination. Samples from vaccinated people were obtained from the UK trials COV001 and COV002, which included a single-blind randomized controlled phase 2/3 trial of AZD1222 (ChAdOx1 nCoV-19) in healthy adults. For TCRbeta chain sequencing, PBMC samples from trial participants were taken at day 0 and at day 28 after the second dose. The CDR3 regions of human TCRbeta chains were analyzed by immunosequencing. Regarding the original processing steps: TCRs in the repertoires were matched against a reference library of SARS-CoV-2-specific TCRs that had been generated with the MIRA antigen-specificity platform. Breadth was defined as the fraction of unique TCRs that were SARS-CoV-2-associated, and depth was defined as the fraction of total T cells that were SARS-CoV-2-associated. Using the MIRA data, every spike-specific TCR was mapped to the spike region that the TCR reacted to and assigned to either a CD4 or a CD8 class. Log10-transformed breadth and depth values were compared by one-way ANOVA with Sidak's multiple comparisons tests. TCRdb obtained this table from immuneACCESS and retained in-frame rearrangements with V and J assigned. These tables miss some clones; where compared with another copy, unresolved V genes account for less than half of the shortfall, and the remainder is unexplained. Clonal size and the V and J genes are those of that table, whereas D and trimming came from the DNA. Across this sample there are 150,000 or so clones, with approximately 90% seen only once. Approximately 4.8% of the sample is held by the ten biggest clonotypes.

Specimen: peripheral blood, collected on day 0 of AZD1222 vaccination. This TCR was sampled from an adult in good health. The chain is encoded by TRBV18 joined to TRBJ2-3, with no confidently assigned D gene. This receptor has the CDR3 CASSPSRDADTQYF. The sequenced DNA is TGTGCCAGCTCACCATCACGAGATGCAGATACGCAGTATTTT.